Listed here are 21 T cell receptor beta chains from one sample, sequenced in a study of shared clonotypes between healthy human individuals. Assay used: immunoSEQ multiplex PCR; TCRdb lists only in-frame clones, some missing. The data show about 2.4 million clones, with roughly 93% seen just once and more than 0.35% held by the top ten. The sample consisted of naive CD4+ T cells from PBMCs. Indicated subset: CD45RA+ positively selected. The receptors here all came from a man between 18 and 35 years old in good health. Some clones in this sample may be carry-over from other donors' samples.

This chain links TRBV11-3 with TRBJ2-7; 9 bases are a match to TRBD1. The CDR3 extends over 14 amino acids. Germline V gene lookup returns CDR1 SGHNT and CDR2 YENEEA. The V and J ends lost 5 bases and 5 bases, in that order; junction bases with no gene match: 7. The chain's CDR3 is CASSQDGTGNEQYF. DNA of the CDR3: TGTGCCAGCAGCCAGGATGGGACAGGGAACGAGCAGTACTTC.

The CDR3: CASSLAQGTYF. The CDR3 DNA sequence: TGTGCCAGCAGCTTAGCGCAGGGTACGTACTTC. The gene calls are TRBV7-2 and TRBJ2-7; TRBD1 is a possible D gene (5 bases). CDR3 length: 11 amino acids. The germline gives CDR1 SGHTA, CDR2 FQGNSA. V dropped 0 bases and J dropped 12 bases, with 9 bases sitting between them.

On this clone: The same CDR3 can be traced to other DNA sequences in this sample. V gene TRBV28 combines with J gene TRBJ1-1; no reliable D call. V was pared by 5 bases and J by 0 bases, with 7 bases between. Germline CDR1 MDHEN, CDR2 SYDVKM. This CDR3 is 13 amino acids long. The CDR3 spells CASSEDLNTEAFF. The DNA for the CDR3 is TGTGCCAGCAGTGAAGATTTGAACACTGAAGCTTTCTTT.

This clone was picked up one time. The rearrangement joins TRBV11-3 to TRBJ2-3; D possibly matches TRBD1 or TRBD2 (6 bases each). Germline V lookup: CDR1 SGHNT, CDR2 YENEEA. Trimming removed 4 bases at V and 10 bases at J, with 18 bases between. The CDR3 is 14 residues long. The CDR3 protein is CASSYTGGGPPQYF. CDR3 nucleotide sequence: TGTGCCAGCAGCTACACTGGAGGGGGGCCCCCGCAGTATTTT.

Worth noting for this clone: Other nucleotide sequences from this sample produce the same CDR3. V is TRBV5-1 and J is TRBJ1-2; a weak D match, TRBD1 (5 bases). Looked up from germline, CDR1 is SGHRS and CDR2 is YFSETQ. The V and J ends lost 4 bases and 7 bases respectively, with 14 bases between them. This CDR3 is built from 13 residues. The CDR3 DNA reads TGCGCCAGCAGCCTCGGACCGGGGGGTGGCTACACCTTC. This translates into CASSLGPGGGYTF.

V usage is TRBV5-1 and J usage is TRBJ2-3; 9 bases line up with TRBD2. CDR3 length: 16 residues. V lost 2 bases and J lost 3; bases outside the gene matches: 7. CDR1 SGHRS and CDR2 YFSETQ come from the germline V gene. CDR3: CASSLLAGVVTDTQYF. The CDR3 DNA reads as TGCGCCAGCAGCTTATTAGCGGGAGTGGTGACAGATACGCAGTATTTT.

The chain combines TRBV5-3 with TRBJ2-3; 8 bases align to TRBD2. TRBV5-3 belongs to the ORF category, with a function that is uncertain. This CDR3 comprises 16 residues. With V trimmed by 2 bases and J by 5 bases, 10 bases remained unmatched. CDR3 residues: CARSFPEGLEGDTQYF. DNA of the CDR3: TGTGCCAGAAGCTTCCCTGAGGGACTAGAAGGAGATACGCAGTATTTT.

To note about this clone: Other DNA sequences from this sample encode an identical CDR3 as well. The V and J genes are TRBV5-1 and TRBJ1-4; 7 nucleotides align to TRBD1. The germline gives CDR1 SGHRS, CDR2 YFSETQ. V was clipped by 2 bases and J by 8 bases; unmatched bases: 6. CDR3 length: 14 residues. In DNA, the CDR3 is TGCGCCAGCAGCTTAGACAGGGCGGAGGAAAAACTGTTTTTT. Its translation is CASSLDRAEEKLFF.

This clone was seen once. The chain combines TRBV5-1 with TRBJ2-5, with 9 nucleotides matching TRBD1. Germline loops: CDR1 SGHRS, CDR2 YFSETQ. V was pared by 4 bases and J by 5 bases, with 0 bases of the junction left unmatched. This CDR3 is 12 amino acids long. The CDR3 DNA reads TGCGCCAGCAGCGACAGGGGGGAGACCCAGTACTTC. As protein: CASSDRGETQYF.

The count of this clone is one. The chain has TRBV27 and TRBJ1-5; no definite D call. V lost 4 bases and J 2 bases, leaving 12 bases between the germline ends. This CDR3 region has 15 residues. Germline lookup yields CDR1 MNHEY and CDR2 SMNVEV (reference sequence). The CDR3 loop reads CASSSQGIGNQPQHF. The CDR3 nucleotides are TGTGCCAGCAGTTCCCAAGGGATCGGCAATCAGCCCCAGCATTTT.

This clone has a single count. In DNA, the CDR3 is TGCGCCAGCAGCTCAGCCGGACGGTCCCCCTACAATGAGCAGTTCTTC. Protein product: CASSSAGRSPYNEQFF. The genes are TRBV5-1 and TRBJ2-1; D unresolved. Trimming stripped 3 bases from V and 2 bases from J, with 15 bases between. Germline values: CDR1 SGHRS, CDR2 YFSETQ. CDR3 length: 16 residues.

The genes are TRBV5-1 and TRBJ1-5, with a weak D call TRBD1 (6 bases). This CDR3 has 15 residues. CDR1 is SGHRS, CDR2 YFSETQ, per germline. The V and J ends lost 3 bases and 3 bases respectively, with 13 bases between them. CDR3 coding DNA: TGCGCCAGCAGCTACTCCGGGACAATCAATCAGCCCCAGCATTTT. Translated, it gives CASSYSGTINQPQHF.

For the CDR3, the DNA is TGTGCCAGCAGGTCTACAGGACAGCTCTATGGCTACACCTTC. Amino acid sequence: CASRSTGQLYGYTF. J is TRBJ1-2 and V is TRBV27; D perhaps matches TRBD1 (6 bases). V was pared by 6 bases and J by 4 bases, with 15 bases between. The CDR3 runs 14 residues. Germline CDR1 and CDR2: MNHEY and SMNVEV (reference sequence).

The CDR3 sequence: CASSLLVPGLAGYEQYF. The CDR3 DNA reads as TGCGCCAGCAGCTTGCTGGTCCCGGGCCTAGCGGGATACGAGCAGTACTTC. The V call is TRBV5-1, the J call TRBJ2-7; TRBD2 aligns across 9 bases. The CDR3 is made up of 17 amino acids. The germline CDR1 and CDR2 sequences are SGHRS and YFSETQ. Losses at the gene ends were 1 base for V and 4 bases for J; bases not matched to a gene: 12.

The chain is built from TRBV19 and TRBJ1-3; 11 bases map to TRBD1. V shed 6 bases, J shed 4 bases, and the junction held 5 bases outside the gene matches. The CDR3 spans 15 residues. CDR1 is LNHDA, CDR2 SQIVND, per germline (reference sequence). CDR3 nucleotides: TGTGCCAGTAGAGGACAGGGGGCTCCCGGAAACACCATATATTTT. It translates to CASRGQGAPGNTIYF.

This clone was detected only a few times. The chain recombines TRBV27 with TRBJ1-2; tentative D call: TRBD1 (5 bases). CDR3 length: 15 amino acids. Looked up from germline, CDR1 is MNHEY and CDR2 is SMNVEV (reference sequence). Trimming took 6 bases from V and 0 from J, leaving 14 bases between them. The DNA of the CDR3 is TGTGCCAGCAGCCAACGGACACTCGCTAACTATGGCTACACCTTC. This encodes CASSQRTLANYGYTF.

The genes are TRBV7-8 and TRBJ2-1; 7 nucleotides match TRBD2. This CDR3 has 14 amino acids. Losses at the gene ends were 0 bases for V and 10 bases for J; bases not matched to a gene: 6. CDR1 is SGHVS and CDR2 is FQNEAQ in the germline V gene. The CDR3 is CASSLAGRRNEQFF. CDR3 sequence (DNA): TGTGCCAGCAGCTTAGCCGGGAGGCGTAACGAGCAGTTCTTC.

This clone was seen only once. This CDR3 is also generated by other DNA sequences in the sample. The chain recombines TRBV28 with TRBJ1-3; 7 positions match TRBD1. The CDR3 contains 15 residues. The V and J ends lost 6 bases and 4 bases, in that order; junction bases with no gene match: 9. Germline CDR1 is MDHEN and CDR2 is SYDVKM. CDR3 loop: CASRRQGAGGNTIYF. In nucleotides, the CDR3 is TGTGCCAGCAGACGACAGGGCGCGGGCGGAAACACCATATATTTT.

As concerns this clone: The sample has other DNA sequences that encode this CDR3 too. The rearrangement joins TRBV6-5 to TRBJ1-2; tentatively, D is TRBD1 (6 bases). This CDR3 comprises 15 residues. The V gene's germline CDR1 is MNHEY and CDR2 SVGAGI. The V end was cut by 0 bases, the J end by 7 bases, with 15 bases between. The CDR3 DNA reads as TGTGCCAGCAGTTACTCGACATCAGGGGTTGGTGGCTACACCTTC. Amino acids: CASSYSTSGVGGYTF.

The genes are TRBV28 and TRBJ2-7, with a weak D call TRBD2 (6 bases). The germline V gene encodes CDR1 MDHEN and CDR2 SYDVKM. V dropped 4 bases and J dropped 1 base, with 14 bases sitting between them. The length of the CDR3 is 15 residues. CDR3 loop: CASSYGLATSYEQYF. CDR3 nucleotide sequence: TGTGCCAGCAGTTATGGCCTAGCGACATCCTACGAGCAGTACTTC.

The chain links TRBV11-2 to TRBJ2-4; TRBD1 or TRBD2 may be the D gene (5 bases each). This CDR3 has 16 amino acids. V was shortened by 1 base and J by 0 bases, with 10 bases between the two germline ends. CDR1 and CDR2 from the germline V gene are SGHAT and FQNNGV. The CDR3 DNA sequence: TGTGCCAGCAGCTTAGTAGGGGACCTAGCCAAAAACATTCAGTACTTC. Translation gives CASSLVGDLAKNIQYF.